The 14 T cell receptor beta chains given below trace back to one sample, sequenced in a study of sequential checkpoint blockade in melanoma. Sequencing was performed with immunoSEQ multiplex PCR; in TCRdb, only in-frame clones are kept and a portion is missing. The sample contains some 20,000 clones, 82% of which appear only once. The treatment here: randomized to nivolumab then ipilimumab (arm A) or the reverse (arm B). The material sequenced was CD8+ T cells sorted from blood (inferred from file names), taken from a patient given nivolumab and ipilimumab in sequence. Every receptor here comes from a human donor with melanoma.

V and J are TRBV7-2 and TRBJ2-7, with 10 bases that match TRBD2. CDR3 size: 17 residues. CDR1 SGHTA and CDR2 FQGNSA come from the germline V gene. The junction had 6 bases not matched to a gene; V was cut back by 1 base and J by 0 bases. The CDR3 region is CASSLGSGGATSYEQYF. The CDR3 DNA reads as TGTGCCAGCAGCTTAGGGAGCGGGGGGGCGACCTCCTACGAGCAGTACTTC.

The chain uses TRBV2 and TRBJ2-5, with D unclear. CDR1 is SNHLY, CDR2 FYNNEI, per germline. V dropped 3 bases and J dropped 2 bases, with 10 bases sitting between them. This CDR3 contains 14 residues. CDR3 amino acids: CASSDRNRQETQYF. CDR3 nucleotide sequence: TGTGCCAGCAGTGATAGGAACAGACAAGAGACCCAGTACTTC.

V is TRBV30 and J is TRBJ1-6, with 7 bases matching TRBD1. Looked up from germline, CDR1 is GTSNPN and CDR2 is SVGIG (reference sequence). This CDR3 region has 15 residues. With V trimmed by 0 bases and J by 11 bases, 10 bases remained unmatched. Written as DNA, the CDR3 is TGTGCCTGGAGTGTACTAGGGGGCCCTGGAACACCCCTCCACTTT. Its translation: CAWSVLGGPGTPLHF.

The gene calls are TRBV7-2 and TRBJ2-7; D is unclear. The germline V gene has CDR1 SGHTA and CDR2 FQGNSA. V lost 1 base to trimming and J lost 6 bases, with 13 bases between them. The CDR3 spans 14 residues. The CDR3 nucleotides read TGTGCCAGCAGCTTAGTCTCACAGTTCTCCGAGCAGTACTTC. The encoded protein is CASSLVSQFSEQYF.

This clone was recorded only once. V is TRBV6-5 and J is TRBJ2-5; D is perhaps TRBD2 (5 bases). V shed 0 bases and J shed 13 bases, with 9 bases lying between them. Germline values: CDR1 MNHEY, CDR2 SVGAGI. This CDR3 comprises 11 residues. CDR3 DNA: TGTGCCAGCAGTTACTCGGAGGATCTGTACTTC. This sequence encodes CASSYSEDLYF.

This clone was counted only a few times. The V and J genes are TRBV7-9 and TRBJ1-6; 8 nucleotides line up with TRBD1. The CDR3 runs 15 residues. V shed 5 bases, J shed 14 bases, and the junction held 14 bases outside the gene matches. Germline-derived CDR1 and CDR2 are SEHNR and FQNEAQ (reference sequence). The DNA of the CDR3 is TGTGCCAGCAGCCCCACAGGGGGTGGAAATTCGGCCCTCCACTTT. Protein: CASSPTGGGNSALHF.

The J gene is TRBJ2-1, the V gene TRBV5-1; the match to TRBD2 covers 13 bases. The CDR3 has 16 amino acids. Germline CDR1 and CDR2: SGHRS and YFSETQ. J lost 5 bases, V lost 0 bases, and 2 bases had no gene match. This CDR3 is CASSLGLAGGNNEQFF. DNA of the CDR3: TGCGCCAGCAGCTTGGGACTAGCGGGGGGCAACAATGAGCAGTTCTTC. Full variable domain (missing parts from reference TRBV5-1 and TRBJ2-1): KAGVTQTPRYLIKTRGQQVTLSCSPISGHRSVSWYQQTPGQGLQFLFEYFSETQRNKGNFPGRFSGRQFSNSRSEMNVSTLELGDSALYLCASSLGLAGGNNEQFFGPGTRLTVL.

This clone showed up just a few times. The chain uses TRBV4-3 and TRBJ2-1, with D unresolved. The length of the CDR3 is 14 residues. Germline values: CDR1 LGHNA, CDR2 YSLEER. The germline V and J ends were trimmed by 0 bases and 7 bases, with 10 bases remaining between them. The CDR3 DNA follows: TGCGCCAGCAGCCAAGATGCCGCGAGGAATGAGCAGTTCTTC. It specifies CASSQDAARNEQFF.

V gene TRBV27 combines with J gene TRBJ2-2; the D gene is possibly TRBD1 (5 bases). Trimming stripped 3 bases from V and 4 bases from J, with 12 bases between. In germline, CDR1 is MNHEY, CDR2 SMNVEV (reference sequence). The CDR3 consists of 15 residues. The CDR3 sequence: CASSLSQVGTGELFF. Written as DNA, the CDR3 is TGTGCCAGCAGTTTGTCACAGGTCGGCACCGGGGAGCTGTTTTTT.

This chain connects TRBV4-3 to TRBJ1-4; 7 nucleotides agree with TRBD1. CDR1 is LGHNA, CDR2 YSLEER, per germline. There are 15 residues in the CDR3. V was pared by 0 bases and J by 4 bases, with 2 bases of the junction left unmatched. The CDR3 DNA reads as TGCGCCAGCAGCCAAGACAGGGGGGTTAATGAAAAACTGTTTTTT. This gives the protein CASSQDRGVNEKLFF.

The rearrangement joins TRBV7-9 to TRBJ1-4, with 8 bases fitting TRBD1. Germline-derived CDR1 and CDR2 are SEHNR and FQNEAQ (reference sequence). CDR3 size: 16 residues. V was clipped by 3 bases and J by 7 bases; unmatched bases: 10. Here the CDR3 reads CASSFGTGLKGEKLFF. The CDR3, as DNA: TGTGCCAGCAGCTTCGGGACAGGACTCAAGGGTGAAAAACTGTTTTTT.

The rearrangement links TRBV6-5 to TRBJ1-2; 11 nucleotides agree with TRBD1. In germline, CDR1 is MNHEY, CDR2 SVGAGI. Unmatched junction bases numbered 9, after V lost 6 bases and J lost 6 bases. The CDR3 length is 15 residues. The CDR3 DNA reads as TGTGCCAGCAGGCCCGGGACAGGGGGTTTTGATGGCTACACCTTC. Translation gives CASRPGTGGFDGYTF.

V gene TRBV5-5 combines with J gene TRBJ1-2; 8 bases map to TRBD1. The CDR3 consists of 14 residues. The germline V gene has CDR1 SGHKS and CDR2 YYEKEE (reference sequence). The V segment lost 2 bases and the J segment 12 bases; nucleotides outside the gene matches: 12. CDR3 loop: CASSLILQGEEDTF. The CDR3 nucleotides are TGTGCCAGCAGCTTAATTCTACAGGGGGAGGAGGACACCTTC.

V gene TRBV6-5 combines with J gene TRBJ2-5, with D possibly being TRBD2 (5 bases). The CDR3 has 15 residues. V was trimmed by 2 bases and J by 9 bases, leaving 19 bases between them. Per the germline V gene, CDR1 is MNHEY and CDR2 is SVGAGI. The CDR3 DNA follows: TGTGCCAGCAGTTACGGAGCAAGGACGAGGAGGTCCCAGTACTTC. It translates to CASSYGARTRRSQYF.